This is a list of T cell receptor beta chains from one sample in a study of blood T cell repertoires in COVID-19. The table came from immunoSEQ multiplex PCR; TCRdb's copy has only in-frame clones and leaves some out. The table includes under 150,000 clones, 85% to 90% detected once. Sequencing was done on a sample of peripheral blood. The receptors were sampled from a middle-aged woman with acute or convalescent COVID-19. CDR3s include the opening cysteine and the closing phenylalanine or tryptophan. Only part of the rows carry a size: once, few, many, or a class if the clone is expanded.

cdr3_aa: CASSLGATEAFF; v_call: TRBV12-3/TRBV12-4; clone_size: once; cdr3_length: 12
cdr3_aa: CASSPSASGVGTQYF; v_call: TRBV18; clone_size: -; cdr3_length: 15
cdr3_aa: CASSRHGTELEAFF; v_call: TRBV5-5; clone_size: -; cdr3_length: 14
cdr3_aa: CASTKGVEETQYF; v_call: TRBV7-9; clone_size: -; cdr3_length: 13
cdr3_aa: CASSLPTDGYTF; v_call: TRBV7-9; clone_size: -; cdr3_length: 12
cdr3_aa: CASSSGLAGINEQFF; v_call: TRBV6-2/TRBV6-3; clone_size: -; cdr3_length: 15
cdr3_aa: CASSLGGNWDEQYF; v_call: TRBV5-1; clone_size: once; cdr3_length: 14
cdr3_aa: CASRTTMDTEAFF; v_call: TRBV12-3/TRBV12-4; clone_size: -; cdr3_length: 13
cdr3_aa: CASNGGPYNEQFF; v_call: TRBV2; clone_size: -; cdr3_length: 13
cdr3_aa: CATSRDQEAGGPQETQYF; v_call: TRBV15; clone_size: -; cdr3_length: 18
cdr3_aa: CASSLAGQDDYEQYF; v_call: TRBV5-6; clone_size: -; cdr3_length: 15